The 8 T cell receptor beta chains below come from one sample, sequenced in a study of T-cell memory formation after mild COVID-19 (dated by TCRdb to the early 2020s). Library construction relied on 5' RACE. Sequencing took place on an Illumina NovaSeq 6000. The public reads were reprocessed in TCRdb via fastp at Q25 and MiXCR, keeping in-frame beta chains. Each entry is one CDR3 protein sequence, shown with its most common DNA and genes. The sample table holds around 300,000 distinct CDR3 sequences, of which roughly an eighth were seen once. The ten largest clones represent 22% of the sample. The material sequenced was PBMCs or a T cell subset sorted from them (not recorded which). These receptor sequences come from a man aged 18-30 years who had mild COVID-19 (a few samples of this study predate the infection). The sample titles of this study are shuffled in the database, so cell type and time point are left out; the donor was told from shared clones.

The CDR3 region has the DNA TGTGCCAGCAGCTTACGCTGGGGAGGAAACACCATATATTTT. This translates into CASSLRWGGNTIYF. V is TRBV7-2 and J is TRBJ1-3; no reliable D call. The V end was cut by 2 bases, the J end by 4 bases, with 9 bases between. CDR3 size: 14 residues. Germline V lookup: CDR1 SGHTA, CDR2 FQGNSA.

The chain employs TRBV4-2 and TRBJ2-5; 8 nucleotides line up with TRBD2. This CDR3 comprises 15 residues. CDR1 is LGHNA and CDR2 is YNFKEQ in the germline V gene. With 2 bases clipped from V and 4 bases from J, the junction kept 6 bases outside the gene matches. CDR3 nucleotides: TGTGCCAGCAGCCAAATTCCGGGACTAGGAGAGACCCAGTACTTC. Protein sequence: CASSQIPGLGETQYF.

This clonotype was counted only a few times. J is TRBJ2-7 and V is TRBV28; D may be TRBD1 or TRBD2 (5 bases each). V lost 3 bases to trimming and J lost 3 bases, with 12 bases between them. CDR3 length: 14 residues. From germline, CDR1 is MDHEN and CDR2 SYDVKM. DNA of the CDR3: TGTGCCAGCAGTTTGGGTCAGGGAGTCTACGAGCAGTACGTC. Translation gives CASSLGQGVYEQYV.

J is TRBJ1-1 and V is TRBV18, with D possibly TRBD1 on 5 matching bases. V was trimmed by 0 bases and J by 10 bases, leaving 12 bases between them. Germline-derived CDR1 and CDR2 are KGHSH and LQKENI. The length of the CDR3 is 13 residues. In nucleotides, the CDR3 is TGTGCCAGCTCACCACCGGGGGGATCGGGAGCTTTCTTT. Translating it yields CASSPPGGSGAFF.

In its sample, this clonotype was seen a few times. V and J are TRBV18 and TRBJ2-1, with 10 nucleotides matching TRBD2. V lost 0 bases to trimming and J lost 5 bases; unmatched junction nucleotides: 1. Germline V gene lookup returns CDR1 KGHSH and CDR2 LQKENI. CDR3 length: 15 residues. CDR3 in DNA: TGTGCCAGCTCACCACCTAGCGGGGGGAACAATGAGCAGTTCTTC. This codes for CASSPPSGGNNEQFF.

V gene TRBV4-2 combines with J gene TRBJ2-5; 8 bases fit TRBD1. Germline CDR1 reads LGHNA; CDR2 reads YNFKEQ. The CDR3 sequence is 15 residues long. The junction had 11 bases not matched to a gene; V was cut back by 4 bases and J by 7 bases. The CDR3 DNA follows: TGTGCCAGCAGCCCAGACAGGGGCCGGTCGGGGACCCAGTACTTC. Its protein product is CASSPDRGRSGTQYF.

The table lists this clonotype with many counts. V and J are TRBV7-2 and TRBJ2-2; TRBD2 matches 8 bases. This CDR3 is 16 amino acids long. CDR1 is SGHTA, CDR2 FQGNSA, per germline. The J segment lost 0 bases and the V segment lost 6 bases, leaving 6 bases of the junction unmatched. CDR3 DNA: TGTGCCAGCAGGCCTCCGGGACTAGCGAACACCGGGGAGCTGTTTTTT. Amino acid sequence: CASRPPGLANTGELFF.

The chain links TRBV28 to TRBJ2-3, with 7 bases identical to TRBD2. This CDR3 comprises 15 residues. With V trimmed by 6 bases and J by 2 bases, 8 bases remained unmatched. CDR1 and CDR2 from the germline V gene are MDHEN and SYDVKM. The CDR3 here is CASSPWGGITDTQYF. CDR3 nucleotide sequence: TGTGCCAGCAGCCCTTGGGGGGGGATCACAGATACGCAGTATTTT.